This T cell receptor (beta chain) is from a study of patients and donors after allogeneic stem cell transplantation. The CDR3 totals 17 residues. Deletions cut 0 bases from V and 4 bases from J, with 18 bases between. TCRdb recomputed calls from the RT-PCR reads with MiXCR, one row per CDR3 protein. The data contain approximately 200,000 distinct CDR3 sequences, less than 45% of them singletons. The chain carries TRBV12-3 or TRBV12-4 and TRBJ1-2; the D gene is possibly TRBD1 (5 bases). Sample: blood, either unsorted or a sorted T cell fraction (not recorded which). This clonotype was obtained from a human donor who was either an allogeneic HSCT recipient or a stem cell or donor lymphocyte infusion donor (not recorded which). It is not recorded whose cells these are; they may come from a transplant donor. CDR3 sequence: CASSLAPDPGVGYGYTF. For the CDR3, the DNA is TGTGCCAGCAGTTTAGCGCCCGACCCGGGGGTTGGCTATGGCTACACCTTC.